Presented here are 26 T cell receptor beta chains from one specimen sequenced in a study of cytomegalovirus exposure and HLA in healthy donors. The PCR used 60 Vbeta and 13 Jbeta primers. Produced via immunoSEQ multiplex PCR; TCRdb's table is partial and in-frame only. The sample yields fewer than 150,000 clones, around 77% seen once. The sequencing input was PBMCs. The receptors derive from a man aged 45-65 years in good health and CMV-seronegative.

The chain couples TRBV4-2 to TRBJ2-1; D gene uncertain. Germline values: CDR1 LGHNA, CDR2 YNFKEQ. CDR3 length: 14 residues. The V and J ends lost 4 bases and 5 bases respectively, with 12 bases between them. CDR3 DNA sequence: TGTGCCAGCAGCCCTTCCCTCCGGGACAATGAGCAGTTCTTC. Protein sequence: CASSPSLRDNEQFF.

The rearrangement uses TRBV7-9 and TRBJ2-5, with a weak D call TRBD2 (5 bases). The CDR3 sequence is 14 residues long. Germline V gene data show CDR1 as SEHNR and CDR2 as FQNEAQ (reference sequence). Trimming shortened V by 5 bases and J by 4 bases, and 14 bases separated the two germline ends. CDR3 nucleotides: TGTGCCAGCAGCCATTTAGGTGCGGGAGAGACCCAGTACTTC. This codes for CASSHLGAGETQYF.

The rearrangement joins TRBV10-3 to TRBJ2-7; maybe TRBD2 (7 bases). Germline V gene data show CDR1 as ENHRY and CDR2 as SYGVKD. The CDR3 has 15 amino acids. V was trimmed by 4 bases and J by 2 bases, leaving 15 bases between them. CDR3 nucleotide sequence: TGTGCCATCAGTGGGGTCGAGGGGGGGGCCTACGAGCAGTACTTC. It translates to CAISGVEGGAYEQYF.

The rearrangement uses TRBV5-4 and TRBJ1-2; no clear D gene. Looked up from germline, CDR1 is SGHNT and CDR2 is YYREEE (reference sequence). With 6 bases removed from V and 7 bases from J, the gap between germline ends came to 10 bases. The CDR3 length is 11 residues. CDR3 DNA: TGTGCCAGCAAAGCCGATGTTGGCTACACCTTC. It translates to CASKADVGYTF.

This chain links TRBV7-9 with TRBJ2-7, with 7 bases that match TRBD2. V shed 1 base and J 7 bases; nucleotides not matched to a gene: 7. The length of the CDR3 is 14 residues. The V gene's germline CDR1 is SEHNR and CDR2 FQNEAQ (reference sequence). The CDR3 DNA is TGTGCCAGCAGCTTAGGGCGGACTAGACTTGAGCAGTACTTC. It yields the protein CASSLGRTRLEQYF.

For the CDR3, the DNA is TGTGCCAGCAGCTTTGGACAGGGGGATACGCAGTATTTT. Amino acids: CASSFGQGDTQYF. The chain employs TRBV7-3 and TRBJ2-3; 9 nucleotides match TRBD1. The CDR3 has 13 amino acids. Trimming removed 3 bases from V and 6 bases from J; junction bases left unmatched: 1. In germline, CDR1 is SGHTA, CDR2 FQGTGA.

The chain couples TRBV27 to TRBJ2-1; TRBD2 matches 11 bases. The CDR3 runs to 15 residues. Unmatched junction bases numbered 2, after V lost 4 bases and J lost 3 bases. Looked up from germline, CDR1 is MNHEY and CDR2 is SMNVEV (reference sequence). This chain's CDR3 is CASSSLAGVYNEQFF. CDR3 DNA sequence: TGTGCCAGCAGTTCACTAGCGGGAGTCTACAATGAGCAGTTCTTC.

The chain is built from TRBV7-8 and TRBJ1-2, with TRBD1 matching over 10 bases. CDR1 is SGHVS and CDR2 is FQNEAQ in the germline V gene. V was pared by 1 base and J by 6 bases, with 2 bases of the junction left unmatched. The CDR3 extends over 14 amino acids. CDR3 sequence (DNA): TGTGCCAGCAGCTTAGGACAGGGGGCGAATGGCTACACCTTC. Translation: CASSLGQGANGYTF.

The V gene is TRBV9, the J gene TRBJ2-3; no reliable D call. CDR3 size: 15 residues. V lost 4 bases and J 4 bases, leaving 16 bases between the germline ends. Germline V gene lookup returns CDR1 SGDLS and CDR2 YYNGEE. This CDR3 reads CASSPGFRRADTQYF. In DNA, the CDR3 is TGTGCCAGCAGCCCCGGGTTCAGACGGGCAGATACGCAGTATTTT.

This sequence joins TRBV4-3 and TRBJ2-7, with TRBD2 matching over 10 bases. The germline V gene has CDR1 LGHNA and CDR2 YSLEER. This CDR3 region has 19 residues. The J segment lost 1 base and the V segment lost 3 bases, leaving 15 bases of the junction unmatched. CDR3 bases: TGCGCCAGCAGCCATGGGTTAGCGGGAGGCCACGGTATTTCCTACGAGCAGTACTTC. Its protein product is CASSHGLAGGHGISYEQYF.

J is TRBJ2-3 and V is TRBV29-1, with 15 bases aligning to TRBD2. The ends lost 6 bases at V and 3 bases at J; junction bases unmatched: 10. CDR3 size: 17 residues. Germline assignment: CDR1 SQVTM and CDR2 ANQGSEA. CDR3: CSVGGLAGGGGTDTQYF. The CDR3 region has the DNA TGCAGCGTGGGGGGACTAGCGGGAGGCGGGGGTACAGATACGCAGTATTTT.

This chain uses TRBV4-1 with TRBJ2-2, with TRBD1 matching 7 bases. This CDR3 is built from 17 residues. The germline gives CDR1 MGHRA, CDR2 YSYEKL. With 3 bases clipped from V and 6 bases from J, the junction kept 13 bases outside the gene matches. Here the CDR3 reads CASSQDLLQGRAGELFF. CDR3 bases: TGCGCCAGCAGCCAGGATCTTTTACAGGGGCGCGCCGGGGAGCTGTTTTTT.

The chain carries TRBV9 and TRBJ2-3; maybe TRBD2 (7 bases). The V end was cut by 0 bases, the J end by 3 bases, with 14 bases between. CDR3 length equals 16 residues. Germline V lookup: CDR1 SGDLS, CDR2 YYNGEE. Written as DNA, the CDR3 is TGTGCCAGCAGCGTAGCCGGGGGGACATCTACAGATACGCAGTATTTT. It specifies CASSVAGGTSTDTQYF.

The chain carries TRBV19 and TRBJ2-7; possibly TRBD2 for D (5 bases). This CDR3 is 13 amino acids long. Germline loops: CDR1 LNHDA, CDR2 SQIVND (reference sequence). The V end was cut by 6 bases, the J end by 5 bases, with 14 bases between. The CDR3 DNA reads TGTGCCAGTAGAAGTGGTCTAGCCGACGAGCAGTACTTC. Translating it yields CASRSGLADEQYF.

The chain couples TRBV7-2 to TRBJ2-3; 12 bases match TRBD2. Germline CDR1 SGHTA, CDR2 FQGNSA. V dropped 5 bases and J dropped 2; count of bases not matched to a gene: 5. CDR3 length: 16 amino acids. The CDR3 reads CASSLRTSGNTDTQYF. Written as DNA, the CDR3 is TGTGCCAGCAGCCTAAGGACTAGCGGGAACACAGATACGCAGTATTTT. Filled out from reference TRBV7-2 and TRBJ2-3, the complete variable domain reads GAGVSQSPSNKVTEKGKDVELRCDPISGHTALYWYRQSLGQGLEFLIYFQGNSAPDKSGLPSDRFSAERTGGSVSTLTIQRTQQEDSAVYLCASSLRTSGNTDTQYFGPGTRLTVL.

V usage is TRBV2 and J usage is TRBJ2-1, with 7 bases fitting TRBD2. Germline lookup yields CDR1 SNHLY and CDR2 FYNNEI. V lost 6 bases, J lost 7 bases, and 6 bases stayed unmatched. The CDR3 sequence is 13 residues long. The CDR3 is CASRGTSENEQFF. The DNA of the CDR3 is TGTGCCAGCAGGGGTACTAGCGAGAATGAGCAGTTCTTC.

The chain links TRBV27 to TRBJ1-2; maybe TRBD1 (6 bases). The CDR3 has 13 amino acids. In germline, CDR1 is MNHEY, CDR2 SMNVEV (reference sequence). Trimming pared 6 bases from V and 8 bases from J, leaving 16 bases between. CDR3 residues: CASRPPGGLGYTF. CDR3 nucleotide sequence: TGTGCCAGCAGACCCCCCGGGGGGCTCGGCTACACCTTC.

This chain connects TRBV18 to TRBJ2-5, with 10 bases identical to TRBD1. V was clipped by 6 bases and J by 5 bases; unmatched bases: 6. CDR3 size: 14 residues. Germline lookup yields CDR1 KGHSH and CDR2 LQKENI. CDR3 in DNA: TGTGCCAGCTCCCCCGGGACAGGGGACGAGACCCAGTACTTC. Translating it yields CASSPGTGDETQYF.

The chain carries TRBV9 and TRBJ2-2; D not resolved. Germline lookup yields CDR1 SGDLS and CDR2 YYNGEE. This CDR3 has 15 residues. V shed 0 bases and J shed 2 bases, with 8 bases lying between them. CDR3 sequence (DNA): TGTGCCAGCAGCGTAGGCAGGATCAACACCGGGGAGCTGTTTTTT. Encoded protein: CASSVGRINTGELFF.

The CDR3 DNA reads as TGCGCCAGCAGCTTAGGGCCAGCGGGAGAAGTCTACGAGCAGTACTTC. It codes for CASSLGPAGEVYEQYF. This chain uses TRBV5-1 with TRBJ2-7; 8 nucleotides agree with TRBD2. The CDR3 runs 16 residues. The V gene's germline CDR1 is SGHRS and CDR2 YFSETQ. V dropped 2 bases and J dropped 3; count of bases not matched to a gene: 10.

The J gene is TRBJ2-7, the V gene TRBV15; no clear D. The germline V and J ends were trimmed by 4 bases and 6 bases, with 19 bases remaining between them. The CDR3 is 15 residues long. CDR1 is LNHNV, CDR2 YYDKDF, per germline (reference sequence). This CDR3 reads CATSTRVDGPGEQYF. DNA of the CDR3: TGTGCCACCAGCACACGGGTCGACGGTCCTGGCGAGCAGTACTTC.

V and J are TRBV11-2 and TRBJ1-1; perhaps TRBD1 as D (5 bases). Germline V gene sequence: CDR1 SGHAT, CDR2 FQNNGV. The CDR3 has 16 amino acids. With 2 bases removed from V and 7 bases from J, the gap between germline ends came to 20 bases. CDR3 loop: CASSLYGGLGTGEAFF. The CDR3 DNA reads TGTGCCAGCAGCTTATACGGGGGATTGGGAACAGGTGAAGCTTTCTTT.

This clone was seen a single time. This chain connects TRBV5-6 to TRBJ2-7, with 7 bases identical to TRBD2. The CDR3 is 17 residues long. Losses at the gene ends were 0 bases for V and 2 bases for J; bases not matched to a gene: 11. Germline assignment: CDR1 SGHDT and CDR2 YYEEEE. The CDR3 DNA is TGTGCCAGCAGCTTGGTAACTAGCGCGATTAATGCCTACGAGCAGTACTTC. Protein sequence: CASSLVTSAINAYEQYF. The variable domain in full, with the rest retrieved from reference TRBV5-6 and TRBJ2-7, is DAGVTQSPTHLIKTRGQQVTLRCSPKSGHDTVSWYQQALGQGPQFIFQYYEEEERQRGNFPDRFSGHQFPNYSSELNVNALLLGDSALYLCASSLVTSAINAYEQYFGPGTRLTVT.

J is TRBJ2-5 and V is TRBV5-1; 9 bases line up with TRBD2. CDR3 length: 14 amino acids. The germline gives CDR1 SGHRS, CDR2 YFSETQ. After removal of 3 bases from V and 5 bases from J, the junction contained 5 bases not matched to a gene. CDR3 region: CASSWSSGIETQYF. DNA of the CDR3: TGCGCCAGCAGCTGGTCTAGCGGGATTGAGACCCAGTACTTC.

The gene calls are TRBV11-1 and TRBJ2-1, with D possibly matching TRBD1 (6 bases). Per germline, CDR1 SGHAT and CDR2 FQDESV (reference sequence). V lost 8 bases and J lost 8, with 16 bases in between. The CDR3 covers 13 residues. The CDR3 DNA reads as TGTGCCAGCCGACAGGCCCACGGGGATGAGCAGTTCTTC. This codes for CASRQAHGDEQFF.

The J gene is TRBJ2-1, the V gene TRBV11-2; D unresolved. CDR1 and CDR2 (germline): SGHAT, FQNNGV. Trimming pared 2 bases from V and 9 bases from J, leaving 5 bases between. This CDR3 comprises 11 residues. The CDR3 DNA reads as TGTGCCAGCAGCTTATCAGTTGAGCAGTTCTTC. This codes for CASSLSVEQFF.